The 4 T cell receptor beta chains listed next were all sequenced from one sample in a study of T cells in Graves' hyperthyroidism and ophthalmopathy. TCR beta CDR3 regions were amplified from RNA transcripts. TCR CDR3 regions were first amplified by RT-PCR with HTBI primers. TCRdb ran MiXCR on the multiplex PCR reads and lists one entry per CDR3 protein. The sample has 500,000 to 750,000 distinct CDR3 sequences, 15% to 17% seen once. The sequenced material came from blood. The receptors originated from a woman between 25 and 40 years old with Graves' hyperthyroidism.

This clonotype was observed at least ten times. The chain carries TRBV2 and TRBJ2-5, with D perhaps matching TRBD2 (5 bases). Germline V CDR1 and CDR2: SNHLY, FYNNEI. The CDR3 totals 15 residues. Trimming pared 3 bases from V and 4 bases from J, leaving 15 bases between. CDR3 protein: CASSEGEVARETQYF. DNA of the CDR3: TGTGCCAGCAGTGAGGGAGAAGTAGCTCGAGAGACCCAGTACTTC.

This CDR3 reads CASGTPARWYGYTF. The CDR3 DNA is TGTGCCAGCGGTACGCCCGCTAGGTGGTATGGCTACACCTTC. The chain employs TRBV27 and TRBJ1-2; D is ambiguous. The V gene lost 8 bases and the J gene lost 5 bases, with 18 bases spanning the gap. Germline CDR1 and CDR2: MNHEY and SMNVEV (reference sequence). The length of the CDR3 is 14 residues.

The V gene is TRBV2, the J gene TRBJ2-1; 13 nucleotides match TRBD2. Trimming at V came to 1 base and at J to 0 bases, leaving 6 bases not matched to a gene. The CDR3 runs 19 residues. Germline lookup yields CDR1 SNHLY and CDR2 FYNNEI. This CDR3 reads CASSEGPGLAGFSYNEQFF. Here the CDR3 DNA reads TGTGCCAGCAGTGAAGGCCCGGGACTAGCGGGATTCTCCTACAATGAGCAGTTCTTC.

The chain recombines TRBV6-6 with TRBJ1-4; TRBD1 aligns across 9 bases. Trimming at V came to 4 bases and at J to 6 bases, leaving 6 bases not matched to a gene. Per germline, CDR1 MNHNY and CDR2 SVGAGI (reference sequence). The CDR3 consists of 15 residues. This chain's CDR3 is CASSSSGQGYEKLFF. CDR3 DNA: TGTGCCAGCAGTTCCTCGGGACAGGGCTATGAAAAACTGTTTTTT.